The entry below gives a single T cell receptor beta chain sequence along with its context. Antigen unknown. Within the sample, other DNA sequences also encode this same CDR3. This sample was taken from a study of shared clonotypes between healthy human individuals. Whole-study findings and limits: In general, naive subsets displayed greater estimated richness than memory subsets did. Genetic and exposure-history diversity was limited by the few donors.

It was CD45RO-negative cells, positively selected for CCR7, that made up naive CD8 cells, with terminally differentiated effector memory CD45RA+ cells excluded. Only in-frame clones appear in the TCRdb table, and some are missing; sequencing was by immunoSEQ multiplex PCR. The sample records 550,000 to 750,000 clones, 92% being singletons. Sequenced material: naive CD8+ T cells sorted from blood. This receptor was identified in a young man in good health.

The CDR3 bases are TGTGCCAGCAGTTCAGGACAGGGGGCCTACAATGAGCAGTTCTTC. Translated: CASSSGQGAYNEQFF. The rearrangement links TRBV27 to TRBJ2-1; 10 bases match TRBD1. Germline V gives CDR1 MNHEY, CDR2 SMNVEV (reference sequence). V shed 4 bases and J 2 bases; nucleotides not matched to a gene: 2. The CDR3 consists of 15 residues.